This T cell receptor beta chain was recovered during a study of blood T cells in healthy people across ages. A second PCR of 7 to 11 cycles used a sample-barcoded 5' primer and a J-beta primer mix. A tag from a template-switch adaptor with 12 random nucleotides marked each cDNA molecule. TCRdb reprocessed the 5' RACE reads via MiXCR and lists one record per CDR3 protein. The sample lists around 520,000 distinct CDR3 sequences, roughly a quarter occurring once. This CDR3 spans 13 amino acids. Trimming cost V 3 bases and J 5 bases, with 10 bases left between them. The germline gives CDR1 WSHSY, CDR2 SAAADI. These data are also associated with another study on T cells of mothers and their children. That source notes: The donors comprised about six children and their three healthy Caucasian mothers. Relative to unrelated pairs, biologically related mother-child dyads exhibited marginally greater, non-significant overlap. Clones that were microchimeric and persistent were not detected among T cells.

The source is a boy between 2 and 10 years old in good health. The specimen was blood. V usage is TRBV10-2 and J usage is TRBJ2-5, with no clear D. The CDR3 bases are TGCGCCAGCAGTGACCCCGATCGGGAGACCCAGTACTTC. Its translation: CASSDPDRETQYF.